The 20 T cell receptor beta chains below come from one sample, sequenced in a study of CD8+ T cells in alopecia areata. Cutaneous lymph nodes were pooled and cells sorted by CD4, CD8alpha, NKG2D, NKG2ACE and more. Following extraction, RNA underwent reverse transcription to cDNA, which served as the sequencing template. TCRdb's copy holds only in-frame clones and misses some; the assay was immunoSEQ multiplex PCR. The sample gives approximately 280,000 clones, none seen only once, and the top ten clones hold 0.9% to 1.5%. The sample taken for sequencing was CD4+ T cells sorted from a lymph node. All receptors come from a C3H/HeJ mouse with alopecia areata. The MHC haplotype of this mouse line is H2-k.

Concerning this clone itself: Gene names are mouse gene names. The read terminates 4 residues before the CDR3 end, so the remaining end is supplied by the germline J gene. The sample holds other DNA sequences that translate to the same CDR3. The chain uses TRBV13-1 and TRBJ1-2, with D possibly being TRBD1 (6 bases). V was trimmed by 2 bases and J by 0 bases, leaving 14 bases between them. The V gene's germline CDR1 is NSHNY and CDR2 SYGAGN. This CDR3 is built from 16 residues. The sequenced part of the CDR3 DNA is TGTGCCAGCAGTGACGTGACCGGGACAACAAACTCC. Its translation: CASSDVTGTTNS. The entire CDR3 reads CASSDVTGTTNSDYTF.

About this clone itself: The genes are named according to mouse. CDR3 DNA (partial): TGTGCCAGCGGTGAGCCGGACAGGGGAAATTCGCCC. This translates into CASGEPDRGNSP. The entire CDR3 is CASGEPDRGNSPLYF. The genes are TRBV13-2 and TRBJ1-6; 9 positions agree with TRBD1. The CDR3 goes on 3 residues after the read ends, and that part is filled in from the germline J gene. TRBJ1-6 is placed among ORFs of uncertain function. Trimming cost V 2 bases and J 7 bases; bases outside gene matches: 4. The CDR3 totals 15 residues. Looked up from germline, CDR1 is NNHNN and CDR2 is SYGAGS (reference sequence).

This clone was observed at least ten times. Any gene name here is a mouse gene name. The read gets to within 4 residues of the CDR3 end, and the germline J gene fills in the rest. Distinct nucleotide sequences in the sample also encode this CDR3. This chain links TRBV17 with TRBJ2-1, with 10 bases that match TRBD1. This CDR3 comprises 15 residues. Germline CDR1 MNHDT, CDR2 YYDKIL. V lost 1 base, J lost 4 bases, and 1 base stayed unmatched. CDR3 protein: CASSRVGQGYAEQFF. The DNA read from the CDR3 is TGTGCTAGCAGTAGAGTGGGACAGGGGTATGCT.

This clone was detected only a few times. The germline and genes are mouse ones. The read gets to within 4 residues of the CDR3 end, and the germline J gene fills in the rest. The chain is built from TRBV1 and TRBJ2-7, with D perhaps matching TRBD2 (6 bases). V lost 1 base and J 3 bases, leaving 7 bases between the germline ends. Germline lookup yields CDR1 NSQYPW and CDR2 LRSPGD (reference sequence). The CDR3 runs to 13 residues. CDR3: CTCSAGLDYEQYF. The sequenced part of the CDR3 DNA is TGCACCTGCAGTGCAGGACTGGACTAT.

On this clone: These gene names are mouse names. The sequenced fragment ends 4 residues before the CDR3 boundary, so the rest is inferred from the germline J gene. This chain connects TRBV13-1 to TRBJ2-1; 7 nucleotides agree with TRBD1. The CDR3 has 16 residues. V shed 3 bases, J shed 1 base, and the junction held 7 bases outside the gene matches. Germline assignment: CDR1 NSHNY and CDR2 SYGAGN. The CDR3 DNA, read in part, is TGTGCCAGCAGTGGTGCCGGGACAGCAAACTATGCT. Residues: CASSGAGTANYA. From start to end, the CDR3 is CASSGAGTANYAEQFF.

This clone has a handful of counts. Genes and germline come from the mouse. This CDR3 is also generated by other DNA sequences in the sample. CDR3 protein: CASSTRTGGYEQYF. The covered CDR3 bases are TGTGCCAGCAGTACCCGGACTGGGGGTTAT. This chain links TRBV19 with TRBJ2-7; the match to TRBD2 covers 10 bases. The CDR3 end falls 4 residues outside the read, so it is completed with the germline J gene. CDR3 length: 14 amino acids. Germline assignment: CDR1 FNHDT and CDR2 SITEND (reference sequence).

This clone was counted a few times. Mouse names are used for the genes. Sequencing ends 4 residues short of the CDR3 end; the germline J gene provides the rest. The gene calls are TRBV14 and TRBJ2-3; D possibly corresponds to TRBD1 (6 bases). CDR1 and CDR2 from the germline V gene are SGHDT and FRDEAV. The CDR3 contains 14 residues. Deletions cut 5 bases from V and 0 bases from J, with 10 bases between. CDR3 DNA (partial): TGTGCCAGCAGGCGGGACACCAGTGCAGAA. This encodes CASRRDTSAE. The entire CDR3 sequence reads CASRRDTSAETLYF.

This clone has just a few counts. Gene labels here are mouse ones. The read is 4 residues too short to cover the CDR3 end, so that end is filled in from the germline J gene. J is TRBJ1-2 and V is TRBV1, with a possible D match to TRBD1 (6 bases). The V gene's germline CDR1 is NSQYPW and CDR2 LRSPGD (reference sequence). This CDR3 has 14 amino acids. The V gene lost 4 bases and the J gene lost 0 bases, with 9 bases spanning the gap. CDR3 DNA (partial): TGCACCTGCAGTGAAGGGGGTGCAAACTCC. Amino acids: CTCSEGGANS. The full-length CDR3 reads as CTCSEGGANSDYTF.

About this clone itself: The genes and germline here are from mouse. The CDR3 end falls 4 residues outside the read, so it is completed with the germline J gene. The rearrangement links TRBV5 to TRBJ2-3; the match to TRBD2 covers 7 bases. Germline V gene data show CDR1 as LGHNA and CDR2 as YNLKQL (reference sequence). With V trimmed by 0 bases and J by 3 bases, 0 bases remained unmatched. This CDR3 is built from 14 residues. CDR3 protein: CASSQELGAETLYF. CDR3 DNA (partial): TGTGCCAGCAGCCAAGAACTGGGGGCAGAA.

This clone has more than one count but fewer than ten. Mouse germline and gene names are used. The read falls 4 residues short of the CDR3 end, and the missing part is taken from the germline J gene. The same CDR3 is also encoded by other DNA sequences in this sample. The V and J genes are TRBV5 and TRBJ2-1; 9 nucleotides align to TRBD2. CDR3 length: 14 residues. V dropped 4 bases and J dropped 4; count of bases not matched to a gene: 2. Germline-derived CDR1 and CDR2 are LGHNA and YNLKQL (reference sequence). CDR3 region: CASSPTGGYAEQFF. CDR3 DNA (partial): TGTGCCAGCAGCCCGACTGGGGGTTATGCT.

This clone was recorded a few times. All gene names here are mouse names. Sequencing ends 4 residues short of the CDR3 end; the germline J gene provides the rest. The chain is built from TRBV17 and TRBJ2-5, with TRBD1 identical over 8 bases. Germline V CDR1 and CDR2: MNHDT, YYDKIL. CDR3 size: 14 residues. The sequenced part of the CDR3 DNA is TGTGCTAGCAGCCCAGGGGGCAGGGAAGAC. It codes for CASSPGGRED. The whole CDR3 protein is CASSPGGREDTQYF.

As to this clone: Here the gene names and germline are mouse. The CDR3 sequence: CASSQNIQDTQYF. The DNA read from the CDR3 is TGTGCCAGCAGCCAAAACATACAAGAC. The chain has TRBV5 and TRBJ2-5; D ambiguous. The observed sequence ends 4 residues before the CDR3 terminus, with the missing tail filled in from the germline J gene. Germline CDR1 is LGHNA and CDR2 is YNLKQL (reference sequence). The CDR3 runs 13 residues. V lost 2 bases to trimming and J lost 3 bases, with 6 bases between them.

Only a few counts were recorded for this clone. The gene names given are mouse names. Sequencing ends 3 residues short of the CDR3 end; the germline J gene provides the rest. The chain combines TRBV1 with TRBJ1-6, with a tentative D call TRBD1 (5 bases). TRBJ1-6 is labeled an ORF, and its function is uncertain. The CDR3 has 15 amino acids. Germline V lookup: CDR1 NSQYPW, CDR2 LRSPGD (reference sequence). CDR3 loop: CTCSADTPGLGSLYF. The sequenced part of the CDR3 DNA is TGCACCTGCAGTGCAGACACCCCGGGACTGGGGAGC.

Concerning this clone itself: The gene names here belong to mouse. Read data end 4 residues before the CDR3 end; the end is taken from the germline J gene. This rearrangement joins TRBV13-1 to TRBJ2-7, with 11 bases fitting TRBD1. The CDR3 sequence is 15 residues long. The V and J ends lost 5 bases and 3 bases, in that order; junction bases with no gene match: 7. In germline, CDR1 is NSHNY, CDR2 SYGAGN. The CDR3 is CASRGRDRGIYEQYF. The DNA read from the CDR3 is TGTGCCAGCAGGGGGAGGGACAGGGGGATCTAT.

Only a few counts were recorded for this clone. Gene names and germline match the mouse. The read terminates 4 residues ahead of where the CDR3 ends, so the germline J gene completes it. The V gene is TRBV5, the J gene TRBJ2-1; 7 bases agree with TRBD1. The CDR3 is 15 amino acids. V was clipped by 2 bases and J by 0 bases; unmatched bases: 1. Germline lookup yields CDR1 LGHNA and CDR2 YNLKQL (reference sequence). The covered CDR3 bases are TGTGCCAGCAGCCAACAGGGGGATAACTATGCT. Translated, it gives CASSQQGDNYA. The whole CDR3 protein is CASSQQGDNYAEQFF.

Concerning this clone itself: Gene names are the mouse ones. The read halts 4 residues ahead of the CDR3 end, with the missing end drawn from the germline J gene. This same CDR3 is encoded by further DNA sequences in the sample. The chain carries TRBV13-3 and TRBJ1-2; the D gene is possibly TRBD1 (6 bases). The CDR3 runs 14 residues. From germline, CDR1 is NNHDY and CDR2 SYVADS. V lost 1 base and J lost 2, with 9 bases in between. The CDR3 sequence: CASSDHRVNSDYTF. The covered CDR3 bases are TGTGCCAGCAGTGATCACAGGGTTAACTCC.

This clone was observed a few times. Here the gene names and germline are mouse. The CDR3 goes on 4 residues after the read ends, and that part is filled in from the germline J gene. The chain couples TRBV19 to TRBJ1-1, with TRBD1 matching 8 bases. The CDR3 length is 14 residues. CDR1 FNHDT and CDR2 SITEND come from the germline V gene (reference sequence). J gave up 3 bases and V 0 bases, and 1 base lay outside the gene matches. The CDR3 DNA, read in part, is TGTGCCAGCAGTATAGGGACAGGGCACACA. It translates to CASSIGTGHT. The full-length CDR3 reads as CASSIGTGHTEVFF.

On this clone itself: Each gene name is a mouse one. The DNA ends 4 residues before the CDR3 does, and the rest of the CDR3 is filled in from the germline J gene. The genes are TRBV13-2 and TRBJ2-5, with TRBD1 matching 7 bases. The CDR3 extends over 15 amino acids. Germline V gene data show CDR1 as NNHNN and CDR2 as SYGAGS (reference sequence). CDR3 protein: CASGDAGGQKDTQYF. The sequenced CDR3 bases are TGTGCCAGCGGTGATGCAGGGGGACAAAAAGAC.

This clone was recorded a few times. Gene names follow the mouse nomenclature. The observed sequence ends 4 residues before the CDR3 terminus, with the missing tail filled in from the germline J gene. The same CDR3 can be traced to other DNA sequences in this sample. The V gene is TRBV1, the J gene TRBJ2-1, with 12 bases aligning to TRBD2. Per the germline V gene, CDR1 is NSQYPW and CDR2 is LRSPGD (reference sequence). V was pared by 3 bases and J by 4 bases, with 4 bases of the junction left unmatched. The CDR3 loop spans 16 amino acids. CDR3 sequence: CTCSAPGLGGYAEQFF. The part of the CDR3 DNA that was read is TGCACCTGCAGTGCCCCCGGACTGGGGGGGTATGCT.

In its sample, this clone was seen a few times. Here the gene names and germline are mouse. The CDR3 is cut off 4 residues early in the read; its end comes from the germline J gene. V gene TRBV13-3 combines with J gene TRBJ2-7; D is possibly TRBD2 (7 bases). V gave up 3 bases and J gave up 0 bases, with 10 bases separating them. The CDR3 runs to 14 residues. Germline CDR1 is NNHDY and CDR2 is SYVADS. The CDR3 reads CASSVGGSSYEQYF. The part of the CDR3 DNA that was read is TGTGCCAGCAGTGTGGGGGGCAGCTCCTAT.